The rows below give T cell receptor beta chains drawn from one sample of a study of PD-L1 blockade in urothelial cancer. Assay: immunoSEQ multiplex PCR; the TCRdb copy retains only in-frame clones and omits some. This table has about 48,000 clones, around 87% appearing once. The material sequenced was PBMCs, taken around atezolizumab (anti-PD-L1) treatment. The receptor set was obtained from a man aged 55-75 years with urothelial cancer. CDR3s include the opening cysteine and the closing phenylalanine or tryptophan. D genes are given only for firm matches. For some rows the clone size is stated as once, few or many, or as a class when expanded; others skip it.

>-|-|TRBV9|TRBJ2-2
CASSVGLGGATGELFF
TGTGCCAGCAGCGTAGGTCTGGGGGGGGCGACCGGGGAGCTGTTTTTT
>-|-|TRBV15|TRBJ2-1
CATSRDPSMEQFF
TGTGCCACCAGCAGAGACCCTAGCATGGAGCAGTTCTTC
>-|TRBD1|TRBV5-4|TRBJ2-1
CASSSPGTAFYNEQFF
TGTGCCAGCAGCTCCCCCGGGACAGCTTTCTACAATGAGCAGTTCTTC
>-|TRBD1|TRBV25-1|TRBJ1-6
CASNRGGTGDSPLHF
TGTGCCAGCAACAGAGGCGGGACAGGGGATTCACCCCTCCACTTT
>-|-|TRBV29-1|TRBJ1-4
CSVFQNEKLFF
TGCAGCGTTTTCCAGAACGAAAAACTGTTTTTT
>-|TRBD1|TRBV18|TRBJ2-2
CASSPRTGSMGELFF
TGTGCCAGCTCACCCCGGACAGGAAGTATGGGGGAGCTGTTTTTT
>-|-|TRBV5-4|TRBJ2-1
CASSLVRGTYNEQFF
TGTGCCAGCAGCTTGGTTCGCGGGACTTACAATGAGCAGTTCTTC
>once|TRBD1|TRBV6-5|TRBJ1-4
CASSYSRDRGNEKLFF
TGTGCCAGCAGTTACTCGCGTGACAGGGGTAATGAAAAACTGTTTTTT
>-|-|TRBV11-2|TRBJ1-6
CASSLGRGRRNSPLHF
TGTGCCAGCAGCTTAGGGCGGGGGAGGAGAAATTCACCCCTCCACTTT
>-|TRBD1|TRBV6-5|TRBJ1-4
CASSYGQENEKLFF
TGTGCCAGCAGTTACGGACAGGAGAATGAAAAACTGTTTTTT
>-|-|TRBV18|TRBJ1-4
CASSPQGLTNEKLFF
TGTGCCAGCTCACCACAGGGACTTACGAATGAAAAACTGTTTTTT
>once|-|TRBV6-5|TRBJ2-2
CAPREENTGELFF
TGTGCGCCCCGTGAGGAGAACACCGGGGAGCTGTTTTTT
>-|TRBD1|TRBV7-6|TRBJ2-7
CASSLGDRGYEQYF
TGTGCCAGCAGCTTGGGGGACAGGGGGTACGAGCAGTACTTC
>-|-|TRBV5-1|TRBJ2-2
CASSFQGSGELFF
TGCGCCAGCAGTTTTCAGGGTTCCGGGGAGCTGTTTTTT
>-|TRBD1|TRBV11-3|TRBJ2-2
CASSKTGVDTGELFF
TGTGCCAGCAGCAAGACAGGGGTGGACACCGGGGAGCTGTTTTTT
>-|TRBD1|TRBV9|TRBJ1-2
CASSATGLGYTF
TGTGCCAGCAGCGCGACAGGGCTTGGCTACACCTTC
>-|TRBD2|TRBV11-3|TRBJ2-7
CASSPQRGAYEQYF
TGTGCCAGCAGCCCACAGCGGGGGGCCTACGAGCAGTACTTC
>-|TRBD2|TRBV7-8|TRBJ2-5
CASREGRGMETQYF
TGTGCCAGCAGGGAAGGGCGGGGGATGGAGACCCAGTACTTC
>-|-|TRBV12-2|TRBJ1-2
CASRPTERTGEHGYTF
TGTGCAAGTCGCCCGACCGAAAGAACAGGGGAGCATGGCTACACCTTC
>-|-|TRBV29-1|TRBJ2-5
CSGRTAEGAQYF
TGCAGCGGGAGGACAGCCGAAGGGGCCCAGTACTTC
>-|-|TRBV4-3|TRBJ2-1
CASSQELEGRDEQFF
TGCGCCAGCAGCCAAGAATTGGAAGGGCGGGATGAGCAGTTCTTC
>-|-|TRBV29-1|TRBJ2-5
CSAVQGPETQYF
TGCAGCGCAGTACAGGGACCAGAGACCCAGTACTTC
>once|TRBD1|TRBV7-9|TRBJ1-1
CASSLAAGGYTEAFF
TGTGCCAGCAGCTTAGCGGCAGGGGGGTACACTGAAGCTTTCTTT
>-|-|TRBV27|TRBJ2-1
CASTNWASSGNEQFF
TGTGCCAGCACCAATTGGGCTAGCAGCGGCAATGAGCAGTTCTTC
>-|-|TRBV6-5|TRBJ2-2
CASSWQGPDTGELFF
TGTGCCAGCAGTTGGCAGGGGCCTGACACCGGGGAGCTGTTTTTT
>-|-|TRBV19|TRBJ2-7
CASRESGSQGSPSYEQYF
TGTGCCAGTAGAGAATCAGGAAGCCAGGGCAGCCCCTCCTACGAGCAGTACTTC
>-|-|TRBV15|TRBJ1-2
CATSGRGSANSFYGYTF
TGTGCCACCAGCGGCCGAGGGTCTGCAAACTCCTTCTATGGCTACACCTTC
>-|TRBD1|TRBV29-1|TRBJ1-1
CLRRGDRVMSNTEAFF
TGCCTACGCCGAGGGGACAGGGTGATGTCGAACACTGAAGCTTTCTTT
>few|-|TRBV29-1|TRBJ1-1
CSARQKNTEAFF
TGCAGCGCAAGACAGAAGAACACTGAAGCTTTCTTT
>-|-|TRBV29-1|TRBJ2-1
CSVDAQVSSYNEQFF
TGCAGCGTTGACGCACAGGTCAGCTCCTACAATGAGCAGTTCTTC
>-|TRBD1|TRBV30|TRBJ1-4
CAWSGSRDRAANEKLFF
TGTGCCTGGAGTGGGTCCCGGGACAGGGCTGCTAATGAAAAACTGTTTTTT
>once|TRBD2|TRBV11-3|TRBJ2-5
CASSSGLAKETQYF
TGTGCCAGCAGCTCGGGACTAGCCAAAGAGACCCAGTACTTC
>-|TRBD2|TRBV5-6|TRBJ2-3
CASSYPRSLSGGGTDTQYF
TGTGCCAGCAGCTACCCAAGAAGCCTTAGCGGGGGGGGCACAGATACGCAGTATTTT
>-|TRBD1|TRBV2|TRBJ1-1
CATRTGMNTEAFF
TGTGCCACTCGGACAGGGATGAACACTGAAGCTTTCTTT
>-|-|TRBV9|TRBJ1-4
CASSALTGGSGEKLFF
TGTGCCAGCAGCGCTCTCACGGGGGGGAGTGGGGAAAAACTGTTTTTT
>-|-|TRBV20-1|TRBJ2-1
CSGSLRNEQFF
TGCAGTGGAAGCTTGCGGAATGAGCAGTTCTTC
>-|-|TRBV2|TRBJ1-1
CASSGRGTEAFF
TGTGCCAGCAGTGGTCGGGGGACTGAAGCTTTCTTT
>-|-|TRBV11-2|TRBJ1-1
CASSLYFLMNTEAFF
TGTGCCAGCAGCTTATACTTTCTCATGAACACTGAAGCTTTCTTT
>-|TRBD1|TRBV7-9|TRBJ2-3
CASSSQLTGGDTQYF
TGTGCCAGCAGCTCCCAATTGACAGGGGGAGATACGCAGTATTTT
>-|-|TRBV28|TRBJ1-6
CASSPGYNSPLHF
TGTGCCAGCAGTCCCGGCTATAATTCACCCCTCCACTTT
>-|-|TRBV19|TRBJ1-1
CASSIQVGTEAFF
TGTGCCAGTAGTATACAGGTGGGCACTGAAGCTTTCTTT
>-|TRBD1|TRBV2|TRBJ2-2
CASSPTGTGYTGELFF
TGTGCCAGCAGTCCGACCGGGACAGGGTACACCGGGGAGCTGTTTTTT
>-|-|TRBV29-1|TRBJ1-1
CSVIRQAVGAFF
TGCAGCGTTATTAGACAGGCCGTCGGAGCTTTCTTT
>-|TRBD2|TRBV18|TRBJ2-4
CASSPGTSGGGVAKNIQYF
TGTGCCAGCTCACCGGGGACTAGCGGGGGAGGAGTAGCCAAAAACATTCAGTACTTC
>-|-|TRBV4-1|TRBJ2-7
CASSQDLRVREQYF
TGCGCCAGCAGCCAAGACCTCAGGGTACGGGAGCAGTACTTC
>-|-|TRBV11-3|TRBJ2-7
CASSLVDTAYEQYF
TGTGCCAGCAGCTTAGTTGACACAGCCTACGAGCAGTACTTC
>-|TRBD1|TRBV15|TRBJ2-7
CATSRAQGAREQYF
TGTGCCACCAGCAGAGCACAGGGGGCCCGCGAGCAGTACTTC
>-|TRBD1|TRBV5-8|TRBJ1-4
CASSLQGGYEKLFF
TGTGCCAGCAGCCTACAGGGGGGTTATGAAAAACTGTTTTTT
>-|-|TRBV15|TRBJ2-1
CATSDRSRDGNEQFF
TGTGCCACCAGCGACCGCTCCCGGGATGGCAATGAGCAGTTCTTC
>-|TRBD2|TRBV5-1|TRBJ2-5
CASSFLSGGLEETQYF
TGCGCCAGCAGCTTTCTTAGCGGGGGGCTGGAGGAGACCCAGTACTTC
>-|-|TRBV7-2|TRBJ2-3
CASSLAGRPDTQYF
TGTGCCAGCAGCTTAGCGGGGAGGCCGGATACGCAGTATTTT
>-|TRBD1|TRBV10-3|TRBJ2-7
CAISEFTGGGYEQYF
TGTGCCATCAGTGAGTTCACAGGGGGCGGGTACGAGCAGTACTTC
>-|TRBD1|TRBV11-2|TRBJ2-7
CASRPPGRDRGYEQYF
TGTGCCAGCAGACCCCCGGGAAGGGACAGGGGGTACGAGCAGTACTTC
>-|-|TRBV11-3|TRBJ2-1
CASSLEGENHEQFF
TGTGCCAGCAGCTTAGAGGGCGAGAATCATGAGCAGTTCTTC
>-|-|TRBV12-2|TRBJ2-1
CASRSSSIDRGLGNEQFF
TGTGCAAGTCGCTCATCATCTATCGACAGGGGGTTAGGGAATGAGCAGTTCTTC
>-|-|TRBV2|TRBJ1-5
CASRVEILTNQPQHF
TGTGCCAGCCGAGTGGAGATTCTTACCAATCAGCCCCAGCATTTT
>-|-|TRBV11-3|TRBJ1-6
CASSLTGRGNSPLHF
TGTGCCAGCAGCCTAACAGGGAGGGGGAATTCACCCCTCCACTTT
>-|-|TRBV28|TRBJ1-6
CASSWFSLGGRDSPLHF
TGTGCCAGCAGTTGGTTTTCTTTGGGGGGGAGGGATTCACCCCTCCACTTT
>-|TRBD1|TRBV5-1|TRBJ1-5
CASSLDRGPNSNQPQHF
TGCGCCAGCAGCTTGGACAGGGGGCCTAATAGCAATCAGCCCCAGCATTTT